Described below is a single T cell receptor beta chain sequence and its context. V shed 4 bases and J 0 bases; nucleotides not matched to a gene: 3. The V gene's germline CDR1 is ENHRY and CDR2 SYGVKD. This CDR3 spans 15 amino acids. This sample is part of a study of blood T cell repertoires in COVID-19. About the research overall: Acute and convalescent COVID-19 samples came from the United States, Italy and Spain.

The assay was immunoSEQ multiplex PCR, and TCRdb's table has in-frame clones only and misses some. The sample has a few hundred thousand clones; approximately 85% are singletons. The chain uses TRBV10-3 and TRBJ2-1, with 7 bases matching TRBD2. This receptor was taken from a young man with active or convalescent COVID-19. Sequenced input: peripheral blood. The CDR3 bases are TGTGCCATCAGTGGGACGGGGGGCTCCTACAATGAGCAGTTCTTC. Protein: CAISGTGGSYNEQFF.